This TCR beta chain was identified in a study of blood T cell repertoires in COVID-19. CDR1 and CDR2 from the germline V gene are LNHDA and SQIVND (reference sequence). Trimming at V came to 3 bases and at J to 0 bases, leaving 4 bases not matched to a gene. The CDR3 loop spans 16 amino acids. This clone was seen many times. Assay used: immunoSEQ multiplex PCR; TCRdb lists only in-frame clones, some missing. The sample records 95,000 to 110,000 clones, roughly 82% being singletons. This chain joins TRBV19 and TRBJ2-2; 7 bases agree with TRBD1. The sequencing sample was made of peripheral blood. The origin of this receptor is a human donor in a cohort sampled during active COVID-19. This chain's CDR3 is CASSIGGTANTGELFF. The CDR3 nucleotides are TGTGCCAGTAGTATTGGTGGGACAGCGAACACCGGGGAGCTGTTTTTT.